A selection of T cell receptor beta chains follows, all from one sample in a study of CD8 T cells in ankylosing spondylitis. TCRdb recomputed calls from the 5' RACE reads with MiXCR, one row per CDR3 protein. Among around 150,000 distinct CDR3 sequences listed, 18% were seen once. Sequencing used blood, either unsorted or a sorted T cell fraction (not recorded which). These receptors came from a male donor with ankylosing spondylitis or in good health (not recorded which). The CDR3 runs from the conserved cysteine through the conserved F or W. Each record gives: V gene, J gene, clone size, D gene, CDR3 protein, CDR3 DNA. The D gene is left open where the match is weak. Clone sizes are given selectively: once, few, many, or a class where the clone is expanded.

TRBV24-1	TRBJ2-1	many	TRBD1	CATSEYGQGISNEQFF	TGTGCCACCAGTGAATACGGACAGGGGATTTCCAATGAGCAGTTCTTC
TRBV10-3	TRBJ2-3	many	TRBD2	CAIRTSGSTDTQYF	TGTGCCATCAGGACTAGCGGGAGCACAGATACGCAGTATTTT
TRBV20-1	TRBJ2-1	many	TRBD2	CSAGTRRSSYNEQFF	TGCAGTGCCGGGACTAGGAGAAGCTCCTACAATGAGCAGTTCTTC
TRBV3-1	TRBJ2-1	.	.	CASRQTRSEQFF	TGTGCCAGCAGACAAACAAGGAGTGAGCAGTTCTTC
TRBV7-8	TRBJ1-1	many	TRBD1	CASSPRQGHTEAFF	TGTGCCAGCAGCCCAAGACAGGGACACACTGAAGCTTTCTTT
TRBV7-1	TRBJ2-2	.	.	CAGSGYTGELFF	TGTGCCGGCAGCGGTTACACCGGGGAGCTGTTTTTT
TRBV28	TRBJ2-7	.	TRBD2	CASTRPGTSYFTYEQYF	TGTGCCAGCACCCGACCGGGGACTAGTTATTTTACCTACGAGCAGTACTTC
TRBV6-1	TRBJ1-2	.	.	CASSEYVENYGYTF	TGTGCCAGCAGTGAATATGTGGAAAACTATGGCTACACCTTC
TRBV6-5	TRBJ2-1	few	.	CASSYQGWGNNEQFF	TGTGCCAGCAGTTACCAGGGCTGGGGTAACAATGAGCAGTTCTTC
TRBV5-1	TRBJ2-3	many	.	CASSLGQLTDTQYF	TGCGCCAGCAGCTTGGGACAGTTAACAGATACGCAGTATTTT
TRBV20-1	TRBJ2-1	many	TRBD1	CSASSQGSYNEQFF	TGCAGTGCTAGTTCACAGGGGTCTTACAATGAGCAGTTCTTC
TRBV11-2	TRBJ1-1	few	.	CASSLVGREREAFF	TGTGCCAGCAGCTTAGTAGGCAGGGAACGTGAAGCTTTCTTT
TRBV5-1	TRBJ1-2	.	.	CASSPGQIYGYTF	TGCGCCAGCAGCCCCGGACAGATCTATGGCTACACCTTC
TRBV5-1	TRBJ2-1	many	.	CASKDSWDAYNEQFF	TGCGCCAGCAAGGACAGTTGGGACGCATACAATGAGCAGTTCTTC
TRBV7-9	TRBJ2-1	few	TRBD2	CASSWPGLAGDEEQFF	TGTGCCAGCAGCTGGCCCGGACTAGCGGGAGATGAGGAGCAGTTCTTC
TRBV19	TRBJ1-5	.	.	CASSIDRGGQPQHF	TGTGCCAGTAGTATAGACAGGGGCGGTCAGCCCCAGCATTTT
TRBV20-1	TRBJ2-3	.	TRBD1	CSAGQGGATDTQYF	TGCAGTGCTGGACAGGGGGGGGCCACAGATACGCAGTATTTT
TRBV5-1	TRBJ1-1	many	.	CASSLREDGEAFF	TGCGCCAGCAGCCTTCGGGAGGACGGTGAAGCTTTCTTT
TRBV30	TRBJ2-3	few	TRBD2	CAWSGISGSTDTQYF	TGTGCCTGGAGTGGAATTAGCGGGAGCACAGATACGCAGTATTTT
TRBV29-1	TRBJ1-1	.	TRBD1	CSVDRGIRTEAFF	TGCAGCGTGGACAGGGGAATAAGAACTGAAGCTTTCTTT
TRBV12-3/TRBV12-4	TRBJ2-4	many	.	CASTRAGGALAKNIQYF	TGTGCCAGCACCAGGGCCGGGGGAGCTCTAGCCAAAAACATTCAGTACTTC
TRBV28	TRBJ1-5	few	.	CASNSAPGRAITYNQPQHF	TGTGCCAGCAACTCCGCTCCAGGGAGAGCTATAACATACAATCAGCCCCAGCATTTT
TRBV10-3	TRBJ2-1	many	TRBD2	CAISEGLAGESGDNEQFF	TGTGCCATCAGTGAGGGACTAGCGGGAGAGTCGGGAGACAATGAGCAGTTCTTC
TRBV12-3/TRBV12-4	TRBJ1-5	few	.	CASSSIYRDNQPQHF	TGTGCCAGCAGTTCAATTTACAGGGACAATCAGCCCCAGCATTTT
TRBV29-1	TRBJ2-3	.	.	CSVERVRTDTQYF	TGCAGCGTTGAACGAGTAAGGACAGATACGCAGTATTTT
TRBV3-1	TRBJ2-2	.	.	CASAGTNTGELFF	TGTGCCAGTGCGGGAACGAACACCGGGGAGCTGTTTTTT
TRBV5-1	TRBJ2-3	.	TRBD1	CASSSGQGTRPDTQYF	TGCGCCAGCAGCAGCGGACAGGGGACAAGGCCAGATACGCAGTATTTT
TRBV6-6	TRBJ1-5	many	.	CASSPPVEGTQHF	TGTGCCAGCAGCCCCCCGGTCGAGGGTACCCAGCATTTT
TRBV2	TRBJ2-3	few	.	CASRAATDTQYF	TGTGCCAGCCGAGCGGCTACAGATACGCAGTATTTT
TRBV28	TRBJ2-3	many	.	CASSSGTQGSYF	TGTGCCAGCAGTTCCGGGACCCAGGGGTCGTATTTT
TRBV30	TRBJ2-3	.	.	CAWSVSTDTQYF	TGTGCCTGGAGTGTAAGCACAGATACGCAGTATTTT
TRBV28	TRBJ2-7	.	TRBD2	CASSGTSGTNSYEQYF	TGTGCCAGCAGTGGGACTAGCGGAACCAACTCCTACGAGCAGTACTTC
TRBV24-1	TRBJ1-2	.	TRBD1	CATSDSGTGDYGYTF	TGTGCCACCAGTGATTCCGGGACAGGGGACTATGGCTACACCTTC
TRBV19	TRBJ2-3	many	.	CASSLGRISTDTQYF	TGTGCCAGTAGTCTGGGACGGATTAGCACAGATACGCAGTATTTT
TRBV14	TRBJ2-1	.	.	CASSQPSLAGEANEQFF	TGTGCCAGCAGCCAACCTTCCCTGGCAGGGGAAGCCAATGAGCAGTTCTTC
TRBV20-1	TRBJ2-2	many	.	CSARDTVGRQANTGELFF	TGCAGTGCTAGAGATACTGTTGGGAGACAGGCGAACACCGGGGAGCTGTTTTTT
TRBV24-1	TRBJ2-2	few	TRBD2	CATSDPGLAGGSTTGELFF	TGTGCCACCAGTGACCCAGGACTAGCGGGAGGCTCGACCACCGGGGAGCTGTTTTTT
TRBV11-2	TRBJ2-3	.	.	CASSLGTSRQQYF	TGTGCCAGCAGCTTAGGAACTAGCCGACAGCAGTATTTT
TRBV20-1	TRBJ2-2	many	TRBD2	CSARDASGRPANTGELFF	TGCAGTGCTAGAGATGCTAGCGGGAGGCCCGCGAACACCGGGGAGCTGTTTTTT
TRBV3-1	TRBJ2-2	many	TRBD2	CASSQGLSGGNTGELFF	TGTGCCAGCAGCCAAGGGCTTTCGGGGGGGAACACCGGGGAGCTGTTTTTT
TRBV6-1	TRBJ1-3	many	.	CASRQTGTGSGNTIYF	TGTGCCAGCAGACAGACCGGGACTGGCTCTGGAAACACCATATATTTT
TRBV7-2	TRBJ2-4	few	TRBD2	CASSPSLAVAKNIQYF	TGTGCCAGCAGCCCCAGCCTAGCGGTAGCCAAAAACATTCAGTACTTC
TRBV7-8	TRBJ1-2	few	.	CATIRARIGGYTF	TGTGCCACCATCCGTGCGAGGATAGGTGGCTACACCTTC
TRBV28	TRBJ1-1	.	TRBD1	CASSLTGTGRTYTEAFF	TGTGCCAGCAGTTTAACCGGGACAGGGAGAACGTACACTGAAGCTTTCTTT
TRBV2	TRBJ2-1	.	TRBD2	CAFSSTGLAGILYNEQFF	TGTGCCTTCAGTTCAACGGGACTAGCGGGAATTCTCTACAATGAGCAGTTCTTC
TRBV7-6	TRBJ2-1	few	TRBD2	CASSLGLRGDDEQFF	TGTGCCAGCAGCTTAGGGTTACGGGGGGACGATGAGCAGTTCTTC
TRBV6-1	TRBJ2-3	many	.	CASSRDNTDTQYF	TGTGCCAGCAGCCGGGACAACACAGATACGCAGTATTTT
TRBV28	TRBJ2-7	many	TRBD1	CASSLWTGGASSYEQYF	TGTGCCAGCAGTTTATGGACAGGGGGTGCTAGCTCCTACGAGCAGTACTTC